This is a list of T cell receptor beta chains from one sample in a study of T cell responses to AZD1222 COVID-19 vaccine. Measured with immunoSEQ multiplex PCR; TCRdb has only the in-frame clones, and not every one. Of 140,000 to 150,000 clones detected, over 80% appear once; the ten largest clones hold 2.5% to 4%. Sequenced material: peripheral blood, taken 28 days after the second AZD1222 dose. These receptors were collected from an adult who received the AZD1222 COVID-19 vaccine. Both conserved end residues are part of each CDR3. Fields, in order: J gene, V gene, D gene, CDR3 DNA, CDR3 protein. A D gene is named only where the DNA matches it firmly.

TRBJ2-7,TRBV27,.,TGTGCCAGCAGTTTATTAGGGCGCCGGAAGGACGCATGGGGCGTCCCCTACGAGCAGTACTTC,CASSLLGRRKDAWGVPYEQYF
TRBJ2-7,TRBV28,TRBD1,TGTGCCGCCTCCGAGGGGGCTTACGAGCAGTACTTC,CAASEGAYEQYF
TRBJ2-7,TRBV10-3,.,TGTGCCATCCAAACAGGGGATAGCGGGTTGGCAGAGCAGTACTTC,CAIQTGDSGLAEQYF
TRBJ2-2,TRBV18,.,TGTGCCAGCTCACCACCTTCTAGGAACACCGGGGAGCTGTTTTTT,CASSPPSRNTGELFF
TRBJ2-7,TRBV6-5,TRBD2,TGTGCCAGCAGCCGTATAGCGGGAGATACCTACGAGCAGTACTTC,CASSRIAGDTYEQYF
TRBJ2-7,TRBV30,.,TGTGCCTGGAGTGCCTCCTACGAGCAGTACTTC,CAWSASYEQYF
TRBJ1-1,TRBV19,.,TGTGCCAGTAGTATAGTGTCGGCAGGGGATCCTGAAGCTTTCTTT,CASSIVSAGDPEAFF
TRBJ1-6,TRBV2,.,TGTGCCAGCAGTGAAGATGGGATGACAGCGGCCCTCCACTTT,CASSEDGMTAALHF
TRBJ1-2,TRBV9,.,TGTGCCAGCAGCCCCAGATGGGGGCAGAACTCTAACTATGGCTACACCTTC,CASSPRWGQNSNYGYTF
TRBJ2-1,TRBV28,TRBD2,TGTGCCAGCAGTCCCACGGGGGGTAGCGGGAGTTTGAATGAGCAGTTCTTC,CASSPTGGSGSLNEQFF
TRBJ2-1,TRBV20-1,.,TGCAGTGCAGCTAGCGTTGAGCAGTTCTTC,CSAASVEQFF
TRBJ2-3,TRBV19,.,TGTGCCAGTAGTTCCATAGAGAGACCGACAGATACGCAGTATTTT,CASSSIERPTDTQYF
TRBJ2-1,TRBV2,TRBD2,TGTGCCACCGGTTCTAGCGGTGTGGGCAATGAGCAGTTCTTC,CATGSSGVGNEQFF
TRBJ1-2,TRBV13,.,TGTGCCAGCAGCTCGTATACAGGGCCAGGGGTTTATGGCTACACCTTC,CASSSYTGPGVYGYTF
TRBJ2-4,TRBV7-2,.,TGTGCCAGCAGCTTAGCGGGAGTAGCCAAAAACATTCAGTACTTC,CASSLAGVAKNIQYF
TRBJ1-1,TRBV30,.,TGTGCCTGGAAAAGAGACGTGAACACTGAAGCTTTCTTT,CAWKRDVNTEAFF
TRBJ2-2,TRBV7-9,TRBD1,TGTGCCAGCAGCTTAGCAAGGACAGGCGCCGAGGAGGAGCTGTTTTTT,CASSLARTGAEEELFF
TRBJ2-1,TRBV5-4,.,TGTGCCAGCAGCTTGCGGGGTTACAATGAGCAGTTCTTC,CASSLRGYNEQFF
TRBJ2-3,TRBV19,TRBD2,TGTGCCAGTAGTGGGGCTAGCGGGAGAGATACGCAGTATTTT,CASSGASGRDTQYF
TRBJ2-2,TRBV19,TRBD1,TGTGCCAGTATCTCCGCGGACAGGGGGAACACCGGGGAGCTGTTTTTT,CASISADRGNTGELFF
TRBJ2-1,TRBV5-1,.,TGCGCCAGCACCGCTGAATCCTTTGGCAATGAGCAGTTCTTC,CASTAESFGNEQFF
TRBJ2-1,TRBV7-9,TRBD2,TGTGCCAGCAGCCCACTAGCGGGAGGCTACAATGAGCAGTTCTTC,CASSPLAGGYNEQFF
TRBJ2-5,TRBV2,.,TGTGCCAGCAGTCCCTCCCTCGTACTCGGGGAGCAAGAGACCCAGTACTTC,CASSPSLVLGEQETQYF
TRBJ1-1,TRBV6-5,.,TGTGCCAGCAGTTACGGGGGGCGAGAAGCTTTCTTT,CASSYGGREAFF
TRBJ1-5,TRBV24-1,.,TGTGCCACCAGTGGGCAGGGGAATCAGCCCCAGCATTTT,CATSGQGNQPQHF
TRBJ2-1,TRBV28,TRBD1,TGTGCCAGCAGACCAACCGGGACAGGGGGGCTTCCAGAGCAGTTCTTC,CASRPTGTGGLPEQFF
TRBJ2-5,TRBV15,TRBD2,TGTGCCACCAGCAGTGGGGGACTAGCGGGATTAACCCAGTACTTC,CATSSGGLAGLTQYF
TRBJ2-1,TRBV21-1,.,TGTGCCAGCAGCTCGCGACAGGGGGCGTCCTACAATGAGCAGTTCTTC,CASSSRQGASYNEQFF
TRBJ1-4,TRBV29-1,TRBD1,TGCAGCGGACAGGGGTGGACTAATGAAAAACTGTTTTTT,CSGQGWTNEKLFF
TRBJ1-1,TRBV6-1,.,TGTGCCAGCAGCCGGACAGCCAAGAACACTGAAGCTTTCTTT,CASSRTAKNTEAFF
TRBJ1-2,TRBV2,.,TGTGCCAGCAGGGTGGAGAGGGAAGGCTACACCTTC,CASRVEREGYTF
TRBJ1-4,TRBV5-1,TRBD1,TGCGCCAGCAGCCAAAACCGGGACAGAGAAAAACTGTTTTTT,CASSQNRDREKLFF
TRBJ2-5,TRBV5-8,TRBD1,TGTGCCAGCAGCACACAGGGGCGGGAGACCCAGTACTTC,CASSTQGRETQYF
TRBJ1-2,TRBV13,.,TGTGCCAGCAGCACAAGGCCGAACGGCGGCTACACCTTC,CASSTRPNGGYTF